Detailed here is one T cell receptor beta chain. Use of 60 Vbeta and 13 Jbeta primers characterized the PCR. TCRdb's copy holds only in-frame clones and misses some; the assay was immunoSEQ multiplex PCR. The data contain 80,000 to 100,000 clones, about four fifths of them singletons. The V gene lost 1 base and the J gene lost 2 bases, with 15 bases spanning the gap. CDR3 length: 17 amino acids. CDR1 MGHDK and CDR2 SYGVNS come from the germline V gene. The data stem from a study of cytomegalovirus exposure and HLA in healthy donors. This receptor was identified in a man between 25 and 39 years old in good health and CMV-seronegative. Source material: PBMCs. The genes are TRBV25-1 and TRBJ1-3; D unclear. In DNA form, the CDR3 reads TGTGCCAGCAGTGAATTGACACTGGCAGGCACTGGAAACACCATATATTTT. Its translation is CASSELTLAGTGNTIYF. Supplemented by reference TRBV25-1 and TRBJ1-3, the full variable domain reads EADIYQTPRYLVIGTGKKITLECSQTMGHDKMYWYQQDPGMELHLIHYSYGVNSTEKGDLSSESTVSRIRTEHFPLTLESARPSHTSQYLCASSELTLAGTGNTIYFGEGSWLTVV.